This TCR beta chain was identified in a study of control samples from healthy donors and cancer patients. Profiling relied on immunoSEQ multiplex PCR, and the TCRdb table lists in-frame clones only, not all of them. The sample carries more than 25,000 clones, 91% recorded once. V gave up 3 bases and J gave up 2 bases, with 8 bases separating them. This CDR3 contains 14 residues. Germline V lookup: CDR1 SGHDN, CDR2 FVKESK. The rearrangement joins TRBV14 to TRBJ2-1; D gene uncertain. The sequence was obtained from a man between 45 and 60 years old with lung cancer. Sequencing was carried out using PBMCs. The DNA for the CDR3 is TGTGCCAGCAGCCAGGGGTCCGCCTACAATGAGCAGTTCTTC. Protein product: CASSQGSAYNEQFF.